What follows describes a single TCR beta chain. Time point: after dendritic cell vaccination, including at tumor progression/relapse. Before vaccination, two weeks after the third vaccination, and at progression, PBMC were collected. This entry belongs to a study of glioma-infiltrating T cells after dendritic cell vaccination. The PCR used 60 V beta and 13 J beta primers. TCRdb's table, derived via immunoSEQ multiplex PCR, lists solely in-frame clones and lacks some. The sample contains around 78,000 clones, 85% of which appear only once. V shed 3 bases and J 1 base; nucleotides not matched to a gene: 3. The CDR3 is 15 residues long. CDR1 LNHDA and CDR2 SQIVND come from the germline V gene (reference sequence).

The receptor was derived from a human donor with glioblastoma. This specimen consisted of blood, obtained after dendritic cell vaccination. The chain couples TRBV19 to TRBJ1-5; TRBD1 aligns across 7 bases. CDR3 bases: TGTGCCAGTAGTATTAAAGGGGGCAGCAATCAGCCCCAGCATTTT. Translating gives CASSIKGGSNQPQHF.